These T cell receptor beta chains were read from a single sample in a study of T-cell reconstitution after alpha-beta-depleted transplantation in children. TCRdb analysed the PCR reads with MiXCR anew, one entry per CDR3 protein. The data show 700,000 to 950,000 distinct CDR3 sequences, approximately 15% seen once. Material: PBMCs, mostly from graft donor cells, obtained 360 days after TCRalphabeta/CD19-depleted stem cell transplant. Source of these receptors: a male patient younger than 18 who had a stem cell transplant for acute lymphoblastic leukemia, so the T cells may come from the graft donor. CDR3s include the opening cysteine and the closing phenylalanine or tryptophan. The D gene is left open where the match is weak. Expanded clones get a size class; other rows say once, few or many, or leave the size out.

size	V	J	D	CDR3	DNA
few	TRBV6-1	TRBJ2-3	TRBD1	CASRWTGGLTDTQYF	TGTGCCAGCAGATGGACAGGGGGTCTGACAGATACGCAGTATTTT
NA	TRBV29-1	TRBJ1-2	NA	CIALVWRGYTF	TGTATCGCTCTCGTTTGGCGGGGCTACACCTTC
NA	TRBV27	TRBJ2-3	NA	CASSLIKSTDTQYF	TGTGCCAGCAGTTTAATCAAGTCCACAGATACGCAGTATTTT
NA	TRBV20-1	TRBJ2-1	NA	CSATSYNEQFF	TGCAGTGCCACTTCCTACAATGAGCAGTTCTTC
NA	TRBV12-3/TRBV12-4	TRBJ2-7	TRBD2	CASSSLAGAAYKQYF	TGTGCCAGCAGTTCACTAGCGGGAGCCGCCTACAAGCAGTACTTC
few	TRBV5-1	TRBJ2-3	NA	CASTRLGATSTDTQYF	TGCGCCAGCACCAGATTGGGGGCGACTAGCACAGATACGCAGTATTTT
NA	TRBV6-5	TRBJ2-7	NA	CASQIFDGNSGYEQYF	TGTGCCAGCCAAATTTTTGACGGGAACAGCGGCTACGAGCAGTACTTC
few	TRBV27	TRBJ1-4	NA	CASSPRDWPRNEKLFF	TGTGCCAGCAGTCCCAGGGACTGGCCCCGTAATGAAAAACTGTTTTTT
NA	TRBV7-8	TRBJ2-6	NA	CASSLQAPGANVLTF	TGTGCCAGCAGCTTACAAGCGCCTGGGGCCAACGTCCTGACTTTC
NA	TRBV12-3/TRBV12-4	TRBJ2-2	TRBD2	CASSWAGDTGELFF	TGTGCCAGCAGTTGGGCGGGAGACACCGGGGAGCTGTTTTTT
NA	TRBV4-2	TRBJ2-7	TRBD2	CASSQEYGRPEQYF	TGTGCCAGCAGCCAAGAATACGGGAGGCCCGAGCAGTACTTC
NA	TRBV4-1	TRBJ2-1	TRBD1	CASSQDLRDRGRDEQFF	TGCGCCAGCAGCCAAGATTTAAGGGACAGGGGGCGCGATGAGCAGTTCTTC
NA	TRBV5-1	TRBJ1-4	TRBD1	CASSLAGTGNEKLFF	TGCGCCAGCAGCTTGGCCGGGACAGGGAATGAAAAACTGTTTTTT
NA	TRBV12-3/TRBV12-4	TRBJ2-2	TRBD1	CASSLAQGASGELFF	TGTGCCAGCAGTTTAGCTCAGGGGGCCTCCGGGGAGCTGTTTTTT
NA	TRBV4-1	TRBJ2-2	TRBD2	CASSRLATDTGELFF	TGCGCCAGCAGCCGACTAGCGACCGACACCGGGGAGCTGTTTTTT
many	TRBV5-1	TRBJ2-5	NA	CASRGTGGETQYF	TGCGCCAGCAGGGGTACAGGCGGGGAGACCCAGTACTTC
few	TRBV2	TRBJ1-5	NA	CASSAGFMVQPQHF	TGTGCCAGCAGTGCCGGGTTCATGGTTCAGCCCCAGCATTTT
many	TRBV5-1	TRBJ2-3	NA	CASSLRPASTDTQYF	TGCGCCAGCAGCTTGCGGCCAGCGAGCACAGATACGCAGTATTTT
few	TRBV6-1	TRBJ2-7	TRBD2	CASSEASGSPYEQYF	TGTGCCAGCAGTGAGGCTAGCGGGAGTCCCTACGAGCAGTACTTC
NA	TRBV11-2	TRBJ1-2	NA	CASSLSPGYGYTF	TGTGCCAGCAGCTTATCTCCAGGGTATGGCTACACCTTC
few	TRBV14	TRBJ2-1	NA	CASSPSRVWNEQFF	TGTGCCAGCAGCCCCTCCCGCGTCTGGAATGAGCAGTTCTTC
NA	TRBV6-5	TRBJ1-2	TRBD1	CASVGQGRDYGYTF	TGTGCCAGCGTTGGACAGGGGAGAGACTATGGCTACACCTTC
NA	TRBV20-1	TRBJ1-1	NA	CSARVSGYEAFF	TGCAGTGCTAGAGTTTCAGGGTATGAAGCTTTCTTT
few	TRBV4-1	TRBJ2-4	NA	CASSQGVPLAKNIQYF	TGCGCCAGCAGCCAAGGGGTACCTCTAGCCAAAAACATTCAGTACTTC
NA	TRBV7-8	TRBJ2-3	NA	CASSLGGVVRKDTQYF	TGTGCCAGCAGCTTAGGGGGGGTCGTTCGCAAAGATACGCAGTATTTT
NA	TRBV4-1	TRBJ2-7	NA	CASSHGQDPTYEQYF	TGCGCCAGCAGCCACGGGCAGGACCCGACCTACGAGCAGTACTTC
few	TRBV29-1	TRBJ2-3	NA	CSVPGTSTDTQYF	TGCAGCGTTCCCGGGACTAGCACAGATACGCAGTATTTT
NA	TRBV7-9	TRBJ2-1	TRBD2	CASSAGTSGAYNEQFF	TGTGCCAGCAGCGCAGGGACTAGCGGGGCCTACAATGAGCAGTTCTTC
few	TRBV20-1	TRBJ2-2	NA	CSARVKGQTGELFF	TGCAGTGCTAGAGTTAAGGGGCAGACGGGGGAGCTGTTTTTT
many	TRBV5-1	TRBJ2-7	NA	CASSLEGGNEQYF	TGCGCCAGCAGCTTGGAGGGTGGTAACGAGCAGTACTTC
NA	TRBV29-1	TRBJ2-5	NA	CSVVWAGETQYF	TGCAGCGTAGTATGGGCCGGGGAGACCCAGTACTTC
many	TRBV5-1	TRBJ1-1	NA	CASSFWGEGTEAFF	TGCGCCAGCAGCTTTTGGGGGGAGGGCACTGAAGCTTTCTTT
NA	TRBV11-3	TRBJ2-3	NA	CASSSRRTDTQYF	TGTGCCAGCAGCTCTCGAAGGACAGATACGCAGTATTTT
few	TRBV27	TRBJ2-1	NA	CASSFQEHNEQFF	TGTGCCAGCAGTTTCCAGGAGCACAATGAGCAGTTCTTC
NA	TRBV5-1	TRBJ2-7	NA	CASSSSGGRKDEQYF	TGCGCCAGCAGCTCCTCCGGGGGGCGCAAAGACGAGCAGTACTTC
NA	TRBV27	TRBJ2-4	NA	CASSPTGTGQYF	TGTGCCAGCAGTCCTACCGGGACCGGTCAGTACTTC
few	TRBV9	TRBJ2-2	NA	CASEDPGRANTGELFF	TGTGCCAGCGAGGATCCGGGCCGAGCGAACACCGGGGAGCTGTTTTTT
NA	TRBV5-1	TRBJ1-2	NA	CASSLQPLRRSSNYGYTF	TGCGCCAGCAGCTTGCAGCCACTTAGGAGGTCTTCTAACTATGGCTACACCTTC
NA	TRBV5-1	TRBJ2-6	NA	CASSFLVGNSGANVLTF	TGCGCCAGCAGCTTCTTAGTTGGCAACTCTGGGGCCAACGTCCTGACTTTC
NA	TRBV30	TRBJ1-3	NA	CAWKKVGGNTIYF	TGTGCCTGGAAGAAAGTCGGCGGAAACACCATATATTTT
few	TRBV27	TRBJ1-6	NA	CASSFQGRHSPLHF	TGTGCCAGCAGTTTCCAGGGGCGGCATTCACCCCTCCACTTT
few	TRBV20-1	TRBJ1-1	NA	CSARVLKLFF	TGCAGTGCTAGAGTGCTGAAGCTTTTCTTT
NA	TRBV20-1	TRBJ1-5	NA	CSALTSGGEPQHF	TGCAGTGCATTGACGAGCGGTGGCGAGCCCCAGCATTTT
few	TRBV20-1	TRBJ2-7	NA	CSARFRVFPYEQYF	TGCAGTGCTAGGTTCAGGGTATTCCCCTACGAGCAGTACTTC
many	TRBV4-2	TRBJ2-1	TRBD2	CASSPTSGRVNEQFF	TGTGCCAGCAGCCCCACTAGCGGGAGGGTCAATGAGCAGTTCTTC
NA	TRBV5-1	TRBJ2-6	NA	CASSLRAGGFAGANVLTF	TGCGCCAGCAGCCTAAGGGCTGGGGGGTTTGCTGGGGCCAACGTCCTGACTTTC
NA	TRBV4-2	TRBJ2-5	TRBD2	CASSQATSGSWGQYF	TGTGCCAGCAGCCAAGCGACTAGCGGGAGTTGGGGCCAGTACTTC
NA	TRBV20-1	TRBJ2-7	TRBD2	CSASRLAGAPRYEQYF	TGCAGTGCTTCCCGACTAGCGGGAGCCCCACGCTACGAGCAGTACTTC
NA	TRBV5-6	TRBJ1-2	TRBD1	CASSLGQDFYGYTF	TGTGCCAGCAGCTTAGGACAGGACTTCTATGGCTACACCTTC
few	TRBV5-5	TRBJ2-1	TRBD2	CASSHLAGEQFF	TGTGCCAGCAGCCACCTAGCGGGTGAGCAGTTCTTC
few	TRBV12-5	TRBJ2-7	NA	CASGLSLGSEQYF	TGTGCTAGTGGTTTGTCCTTGGGAAGCGAGCAGTACTTC